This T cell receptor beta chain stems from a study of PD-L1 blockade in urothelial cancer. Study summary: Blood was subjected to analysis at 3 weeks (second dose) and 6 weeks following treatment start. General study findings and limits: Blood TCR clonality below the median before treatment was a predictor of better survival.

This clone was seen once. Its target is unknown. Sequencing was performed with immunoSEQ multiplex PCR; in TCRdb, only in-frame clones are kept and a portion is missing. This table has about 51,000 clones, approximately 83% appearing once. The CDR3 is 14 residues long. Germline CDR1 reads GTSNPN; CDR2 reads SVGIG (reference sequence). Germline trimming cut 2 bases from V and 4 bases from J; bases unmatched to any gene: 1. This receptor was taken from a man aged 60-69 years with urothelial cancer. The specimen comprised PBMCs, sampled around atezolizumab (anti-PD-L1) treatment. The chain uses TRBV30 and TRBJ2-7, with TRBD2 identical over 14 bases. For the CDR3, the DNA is TGTGCCTGGAGTCGACTAGCGGGGGGGTACGAGCAGTACTTC. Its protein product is CAWSRLAGGYEQYF. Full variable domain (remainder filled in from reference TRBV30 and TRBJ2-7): SQTIHQWPATLVQPVGSPLSLECTVEGTSNPNLYWYRQAAGRGLQLLFYSVGIGQISSEVPQNLSASRPQDRQFILSSKKLLLSDSGFYLCAWSRLAGGYEQYFGPGTRLTVT.